This T cell receptor (beta chain) emerged from a study of cytomegalovirus exposure and HLA in healthy donors. This clone appeared a single time. Its antigen is not known. Notes on the study in general: TRBV6-2, TRBV6-3 and some other V segments were excluded as indistinguishable. The presence/absence work took it that sequencing depth was about the same across donors. As a later analysis showed, several of the most significant clusters appeared to be linked to common viral pathogens.

The J segment lost 5 bases and the V segment lost 5 bases, leaving 7 bases of the junction unmatched. Germline V gene sequence: CDR1 LNHDA, CDR2 SQIVND (reference sequence). The CDR3 consists of 14 residues. PCR used 60 Vbeta primers and 13 Jbeta primers. Clones were sequenced by immunoSEQ multiplex PCR, and TCRdb holds only the in-frame ones, with some missing. The table has around 130,000 clones, around four fifths seen once. This receptor was identified in a woman in her thirties or forties in good health and CMV-seropositive. V is TRBV19 and J is TRBJ2-7; TRBD1 agrees at 9 bases. Sequencing was done on a sample of PBMCs. The DNA of the CDR3 is TGTGCCAGTAGTCTGGGACAGGGTTCCCACGAGCAGTACTTC. This sequence encodes CASSLGQGSHEQYF.